Below, one T cell receptor (beta chain) is given with its context. Its target is unknown. Unique molecular identifiers were in the cDNA, with template-switch universal primer binding. TCRdb re-analysed the 5' RACE reads in MiXCR, keeping a single row per CDR3 protein. Of roughly 630,000 distinct CDR3 sequences in the sample, around 7.4% were seen once. This sample is drawn from a study of identical twins. Study findings and constraints: For cord blood, abundant beta clonotypes had fewer insertions, unlike memory repertoires, which showed none. Not following the same donors, the study drew its conclusions from cross-sectional statistical analysis.

From germline, CDR1 is KGHDR and CDR2 SFDVKD. Trimming took 9 bases from V and 3 from J, leaving 13 bases between them. This CDR3 comprises 13 residues. Every sampled donor was Caucasian and healthy. This sample also appeared in a second study, on yellow fever vaccine responses in identical twins.

This clonotype originated in a woman aged 18-29 years in good health. The sample comprised PBMCs. The chain employs TRBV24-1 and TRBJ2-5; D gene uncertain. The CDR3 is CATGSRGKETQYF. CDR3 sequence (DNA): TGTGCCACCGGCTCGCGTGGGAAAGAGACCCAGTACTTC.